The source of this T cell receptor beta chain is a study of memory CD4+ T cells and cytomegalovirus serostatus. TCRdb keeps only in-frame clones here, not all; method: immunoSEQ multiplex PCR. The data hold about 52,000 clones, with about three quarters observed a single time. The CDR3 is 13 residues long. V lost 2 bases, J lost 2 bases, and 7 bases lay in between. Germline CDR1 reads GTSNPN; CDR2 reads SVGIG (reference sequence). Single viable CD3+CD4+CD8-CD45RO+ cells were sorted as the memory CD4+ T cells. The V and J genes are TRBV30 and TRBJ2-4; D is ambiguous. The receptor was isolated from an adult in good health and CMV-seropositive. The source material was memory CD4+ T cells from blood. CDR3 DNA: TGTGCCTGGAGTTTTGGAACCAAAAACATTCAGTACTTC. It is translated as CAWSFGTKNIQYF.